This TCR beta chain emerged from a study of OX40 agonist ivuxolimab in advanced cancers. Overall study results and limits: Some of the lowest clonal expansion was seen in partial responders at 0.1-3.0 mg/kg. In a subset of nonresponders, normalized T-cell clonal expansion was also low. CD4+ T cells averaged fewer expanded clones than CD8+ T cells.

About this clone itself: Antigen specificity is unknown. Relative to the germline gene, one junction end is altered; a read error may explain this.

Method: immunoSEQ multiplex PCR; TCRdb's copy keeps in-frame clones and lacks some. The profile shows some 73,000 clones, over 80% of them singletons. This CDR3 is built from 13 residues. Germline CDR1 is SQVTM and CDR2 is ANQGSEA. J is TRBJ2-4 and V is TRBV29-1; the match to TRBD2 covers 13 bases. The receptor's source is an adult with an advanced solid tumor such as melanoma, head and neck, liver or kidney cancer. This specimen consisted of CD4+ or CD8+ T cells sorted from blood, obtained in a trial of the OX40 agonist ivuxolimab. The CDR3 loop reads CSAAQTGTSGVFF. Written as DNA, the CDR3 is TGCAGCGCCGCACAGACCGGGACTAGCGGGGTTTTTTTC.